These T cell receptor beta chains were read from a single sample in a study of blood T cell repertoires in COVID-19. Assay: immunoSEQ multiplex PCR; the TCRdb copy retains only in-frame clones and omits some. Of some 110,000 clones in the sample, 90% are singletons; the top ten hold 1.8%. What was sequenced was peripheral blood. The source is a human donor with active COVID-19. The donor label of this sample is uncertain. The CDR3 runs from the conserved cysteine through the conserved F or W. Not every row has a clone size; where given, it reads once, few, many or a size class.

CDR3: CASSQDRGGGTGEETQYF
J: TRBJ2-5
V: TRBV4-2
size: NA

CDR3: CASRNNNRDGELFF
J: TRBJ2-2
V: TRBV10-1
size: NA

CDR3: CASSTPLLRAKNIQYF
J: TRBJ2-4
V: TRBV19
size: NA

CDR3: CASSLDWQTQYF
J: TRBJ2-3
V: TRBV7-2
size: NA

CDR3: CASTRDRRINGYTF
J: TRBJ1-2
V: TRBV2
size: NA

CDR3: CASSPRGRTDTQYF
J: TRBJ2-3
V: TRBV2
size: few

CDR3: CASSLLGTSGGQNTGELFF
J: TRBJ2-2
V: TRBV27
size: NA

CDR3: CASSRGRLATANEQFF
J: TRBJ2-1
V: TRBV3-1/TRBV3-2
size: NA

CDR3: CASGTDSFLVDYTF
J: TRBJ1-2
V: TRBV10-2
size: NA

CDR3: CASSLGSGGEQFF
J: TRBJ2-1
V: TRBV5-1
size: NA

CDR3: CASSYGGYGYTF
J: TRBJ1-2
V: TRBV6-2/TRBV6-3
size: NA

CDR3: CASSQDTSLETQYF
J: TRBJ2-5
V: TRBV4-2
size: NA

CDR3: CASKDGSSGNTIYF
J: TRBJ1-3
V: TRBV6-5
size: NA

CDR3: CASSMAGGGNQPQHF
J: TRBJ1-5
V: TRBV19
size: few

CDR3: CASSAGFPDYEQYF
J: TRBJ2-7
V: TRBV9
size: NA

CDR3: CASSPGFAGGNNEQFF
J: TRBJ2-1
V: TRBV18
size: NA

CDR3: CASSLPQGLGYTF
J: TRBJ1-2
V: TRBV5-6
size: once

CDR3: CASSLGTGGSGNTIYF
J: TRBJ1-3
V: TRBV7-9
size: NA

CDR3: CASSIGGQGSTEQYF
J: TRBJ2-7
V: TRBV19
size: NA

CDR3: CASSLTRGAYEQYF
J: TRBJ2-7
V: TRBV5-8
size: NA

CDR3: CATSDGPLNTGELFF
J: TRBJ2-2
V: TRBV24-1
size: NA

CDR3: CASSLMAGRDTQYF
J: TRBJ2-3
V: TRBV27
size: once

CDR3: CASSSDGTGLQHF
J: TRBJ1-5
V: TRBV7-2
size: NA

CDR3: CASSATGRGWDGYTF
J: TRBJ1-2
V: TRBV7-2
size: NA

CDR3: CASSPVGQHSGNTIYF
J: TRBJ1-3
V: TRBV7-9
size: NA

CDR3: CASSQDPVGRGPTGELFF
J: TRBJ2-2
V: TRBV3-1/TRBV3-2
size: once

CDR3: CASKLVLNSPLHF
J: TRBJ1-6
V: TRBV28
size: NA

CDR3: CSASTGGRTGNTIYF
J: TRBJ1-3
V: TRBV20-1
size: NA

CDR3: CASSQGLNEQFF
J: TRBJ2-1
V: TRBV3-1/TRBV3-2
size: once

CDR3: CASSRPGRGNTEAFF
J: TRBJ1-1
V: TRBV5-1
size: many

CDR3: CASSLEVGSSYEQYF
J: TRBJ2-7
V: TRBV11-1
size: NA

CDR3: CASSYAGNSYNEQFF
J: TRBJ2-1
V: TRBV6-2/TRBV6-3
size: NA

CDR3: CASSPDAQGPYTEAFF
J: TRBJ1-1
V: TRBV18
size: NA

CDR3: CASSLGVGNREKLFF
J: TRBJ1-4
V: TRBV5-4
size: NA

CDR3: CASSYSTSGGKYNEQFF
J: TRBJ2-1
V: TRBV6-2/TRBV6-3
size: NA

CDR3: CATQGNVEAFF
J: TRBJ1-1
V: TRBV7-2
size: NA

CDR3: CASSLGTHTEAFF
J: TRBJ1-1
V: TRBV5-4
size: many

CDR3: CAISRAGSSYEQYF
J: TRBJ2-7
V: TRBV10-3
size: NA

CDR3: CASSNFWDRGTGANVLTF
J: TRBJ2-6
V: TRBV28
size: NA

CDR3: CASSLQGQSLYGYTF
J: TRBJ1-2
V: TRBV14
size: few

CDR3: CASSQGQGYNEQFF
J: TRBJ2-1
V: TRBV14
size: NA

CDR3: CASSLGRGPSALYEQYF
J: TRBJ2-7
V: TRBV5-5
size: NA

CDR3: CASSFLTGQGENYGYTF
J: TRBJ1-2
V: TRBV13
size: once

CDR3: CASRRQGAGQETQYF
J: TRBJ2-5
V: TRBV19
size: NA

CDR3: CASSPQGSETEAFF
J: TRBJ1-1
V: TRBV7-6
size: NA

CDR3: CASSRRTGGTYEQYF
J: TRBJ2-7
V: TRBV3-1/TRBV3-2
size: NA

CDR3: CASSQGRVNTEAFF
J: TRBJ1-1
V: TRBV3-1/TRBV3-2
size: NA

CDR3: CASSIDLLPVSGRSEAFF
J: TRBJ1-1
V: TRBV19
size: NA

CDR3: CASSLTSGGAADTQYF
J: TRBJ2-3
V: TRBV7-2
size: NA

CDR3: CASSRDRGHSYGYTF
J: TRBJ1-2
V: TRBV2
size: NA

CDR3: CASSVAWTGITEAFF
J: TRBJ1-1
V: TRBV9
size: NA

CDR3: CSASGGQGPLWGYTF
J: TRBJ1-2
V: TRBV20-1
size: once

CDR3: CASSVMQRGSSRYIQYF
J: TRBJ2-4
V: TRBV2
size: NA

CDR3: CATQRTSGGSTYEQYF
J: TRBJ2-7
V: TRBV15
size: NA

CDR3: CVRAGGPNTGELFF
J: TRBJ2-2
V: TRBV19
size: NA

CDR3: CASSQEGTGSVGYTF
J: TRBJ1-2
V: TRBV3-1/TRBV3-2
size: NA

CDR3: CASSLWDGTGPFYGYTF
J: TRBJ1-2
V: TRBV28
size: NA

CDR3: CASSARGDGYGYTF
J: TRBJ1-2
V: TRBV7-9
size: few

CDR3: CASLRGSDGYTF
J: TRBJ1-2
V: TRBV21-1
size: NA